The T cell receptor beta chain under discussion was sequenced for a study of identical twins. This clonotype was observed at least ten times. Its antigen remains unidentified. No donor was unhealthy or non-Caucasian. cDNA molecules carried unique molecular identifiers, and template switching added a universal primer site. TCRdb reprocessed the 5' RACE reads via MiXCR and lists one record per CDR3 protein. This table holds 150,000 or so distinct CDR3 sequences, around 3.4% found once. The junction had 2 bases not matched to a gene; V was cut back by 1 base and J by 0 bases. The CDR3 spans 17 residues. Germline assignment: CDR1 KGHSH and CDR2 LQKENI. Overall study findings and caveats: Interpretation of the results relied on cross-sectional statistical analysis and not on following the same donors. Insertions were reduced in abundant cord blood beta clonotypes but not in memory repertoires.

The chain combines TRBV18 with TRBJ2-6; TRBD1 matches 8 bases. The receptor comes from a man between 18 and 35 years old in good health. Sequencing input: memory T cells sorted from blood. Written as DNA, the CDR3 is TGTGCCAGCTCACCACGGCAGGGGGCCTCTGGGGCCAACGTCCTGACTTTC. It encodes CASSPRQGASGANVLTF.